The clone carrying this T cell receptor beta chain was seen ten or more times. Its antigen is unidentified. Construction of TCR beta libraries was performed using quantitative 5'-RACE with molecular barcodes. TCRdb redid the calling of the 5' RACE reads with MiXCR, one entry per CDR3 protein. The sample lists under 150,000 distinct CDR3 sequences; over 7% were seen once. This record comes from a study of CD8 T cells in ankylosing spondylitis. Findings and caveats of the study: Clones linked to disease were reported to show significant enrichment in matched ankylosing spondylitis synovial fluid. CD8+ disease-linked clones were present at relatively low frequencies in blood. There was a TCR beta motif, made of 7 or 8 highly homologous variants, that appeared characteristic of ankylosing spondylitis blood.

Trimming took 4 bases from V and 6 from J, leaving 18 bases between them. The CDR3 runs 15 residues. CDR1 and CDR2 from the germline V gene are KGHDR and SFDVKD. This chain links TRBV24-1 with TRBJ2-7; a possible D gene is TRBD1 (6 bases). The clonotype originates from a male donor with ankylosing spondylitis or in good health (not recorded which). The specimen sequenced was blood, either unsorted or a sorted T cell fraction (not recorded which). The CDR3 bases are TGTGCCACCAGTGACCAGACAGGAGGTAAAGCCGAGCAGTACTTC. Translated, it gives CATSDQTGGKAEQYF.